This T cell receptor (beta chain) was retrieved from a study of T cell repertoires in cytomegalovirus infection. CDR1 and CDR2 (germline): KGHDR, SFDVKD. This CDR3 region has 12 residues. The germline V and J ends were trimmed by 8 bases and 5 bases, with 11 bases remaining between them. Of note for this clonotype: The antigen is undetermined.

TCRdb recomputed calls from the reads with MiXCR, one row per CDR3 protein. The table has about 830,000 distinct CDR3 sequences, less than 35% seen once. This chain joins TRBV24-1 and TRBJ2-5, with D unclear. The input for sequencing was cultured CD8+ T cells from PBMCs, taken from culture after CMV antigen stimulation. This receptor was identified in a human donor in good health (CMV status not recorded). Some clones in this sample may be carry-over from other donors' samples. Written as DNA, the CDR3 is TGTGCCACCACCGCGAGAGATGAGACCCAGTACTTC. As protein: CATTARDETQYF.